The subject of this entry is one T cell receptor beta chain. Its antigen is still unknown. This entry belongs to a study of PD-1 blockade in classical Hodgkin lymphoma. Study-wide results and limits: Those starting nivolumab under 1 year post-ASCT were excluded. Nothing has yet pinned down what causes the repertoire differences, possibly disease activity or prior therapy. By cycle point C4D1, TCR diversity had risen significantly in CD4+ cells (but not CD8+ cells).

Using immunoSEQ multiplex PCR, the repertoire was profiled, and TCRdb retains in-frame clones only, with some absent. The table records around 99,000 clones, roughly 80% of them present only once. Every single patient, without exception, relapsed after autologous stem cell transplantation, and brentuximab vedotin exposure varied. V trimming: 7 bases; J trimming: 3 bases; junction bases outside the gene matches: 6. CDR1 is MNHNY and CDR2 is SVGAGI in the germline V gene (reference sequence). This CDR3 is 16 amino acids long. The origin of this receptor is a human donor with classical Hodgkin lymphoma. This sequence joins TRBV6-6 and TRBJ2-3; 14 nucleotides agree with TRBD2. The sequencing used peripheral blood mononuclear cells (PBMCs), collected before the second cycle of nivolumab. The CDR3 reads CASKLGLAGVTDTQYF. CDR3 coding DNA: TGTGCCAGCAAGCTGGGACTAGCGGGAGTAACAGATACGCAGTATTTT.